The rows below give T cell receptor beta chains drawn from one sample of a study of T-cell memory formation after mild COVID-19. TCRdb re-called the 5' RACE reads with MiXCR, one entry per CDR3 protein. The sample records 130,000 to 150,000 distinct CDR3 sequences, approximately 21% being singletons. The sample was PBMCs or a T cell subset sorted from them (not recorded which). These receptors were obtained from an adult woman who had mild COVID-19 (a few samples of this study predate the infection). Cell type and time point are not known. CDR3s include the opening cysteine and the closing phenylalanine or tryptophan. D genes are given only for firm matches. Expanded clones get a size class; other rows say once, few or many, or leave the size out.

D	size	V	J	DNA	CDR3
TRBD2	few	TRBV7-8	TRBJ2-7	TGTGCCAGCAGCTTAGTTTCTAGCGGGGGGCCGGGTTCCTCCGAGCAGTACTTC	CASSLVSSGGPGSSEQYF
-	-	TRBV10-3	TRBJ2-2	TGTGCCATGGGGTCCGGGACATCGAACACCGGGGAGCTGTTTTTT	CAMGSGTSNTGELFF
-	-	TRBV28	TRBJ2-5	TGTGCCAGCAGTGCTACTGGGGCCCAAGAGACCCAGTACTTC	CASSATGAQETQYF
-	few	TRBV12-3/TRBV12-4	TRBJ2-2	TGTGCCAGCAGTTTAAGTCGGGCAGGGAGGTTCGGGGAGCTGTTTTTT	CASSLSRAGRFGELFF
-	few	TRBV7-9	TRBJ2-5	TGTGCCATCGACCCAGGCAGGGAGACCCAGTACTTC	CAIDPGRETQYF
TRBD2	-	TRBV12-3/TRBV12-4	TRBJ2-5	TGTGCCAGCAGCCGGGCGGGGGGGCCGAGAGAGACCCAGTACTTC	CASSRAGGPRETQYF
-	-	TRBV24-1	TRBJ2-1	TGTGCCACCAGTGAGAGGTTGTCGGGCAATGAGCAGTTCTTC	CATSERLSGNEQFF
-	medium-sized	TRBV11-2	TRBJ2-2	TGTGCCAGCAGAACTTTGTCCGGGGAGCTGTTTTTT	CASRTLSGELFF
TRBD1	few	TRBV5-6	TRBJ2-7	TGTGCCAGCAGCCGGATCGACAGGGACTCCTACGAGCAGTACTTC	CASSRIDRDSYEQYF
-	-	TRBV18	TRBJ1-1	TGTGCCAGCTCACCGTCACATACGAACACTGAAGCTTTCTTT	CASSPSHTNTEAFF
TRBD2	few	TRBV20-1	TRBJ2-5	TGCAGTGCTAGCCGCAGCGGGAAAGAGACCCAGTACTTC	CSASRSGKETQYF
-	once	TRBV7-3	TRBJ2-6	TGTGCCAGCAGCCCACGACAGGTGTCCTTCTCTGGGGCCAACGTCCTGACTTTC	CASSPRQVSFSGANVLTF
TRBD1	-	TRBV6-5	TRBJ1-5	TGTGCCAGCAGGTTGACAGGGAGAGGGACTAATCAGCCCCAGCATTTT	CASRLTGRGTNQPQHF
-	few	TRBV2	TRBJ2-7	TGTGCCAGCAGTGAAGCGGGCGAGCAGTACTTC	CASSEAGEQYF
TRBD1	-	TRBV18	TRBJ1-2	TGTGCCAGCTCACCCACAGGGGATCACTATGGCTACACCTTC	CASSPTGDHYGYTF
-	-	TRBV12-3/TRBV12-4	TRBJ2-1	TGTGCCAGCAGTTTAGGAGGATTCGAGCAGTTCTTC	CASSLGGFEQFF
TRBD2	few	TRBV23-1	TRBJ2-7	TGCGCCAGCAGTCTCCCAAGCGTCTTAGCGGGAGCGTCCTACGAGCAGTACTTC	CASSLPSVLAGASYEQYF
-	-	TRBV24-1	TRBJ2-7	TGTGCCACCAGTGATTTTAGAGGTTACGAGCAGTACTTC	CATSDFRGYEQYF